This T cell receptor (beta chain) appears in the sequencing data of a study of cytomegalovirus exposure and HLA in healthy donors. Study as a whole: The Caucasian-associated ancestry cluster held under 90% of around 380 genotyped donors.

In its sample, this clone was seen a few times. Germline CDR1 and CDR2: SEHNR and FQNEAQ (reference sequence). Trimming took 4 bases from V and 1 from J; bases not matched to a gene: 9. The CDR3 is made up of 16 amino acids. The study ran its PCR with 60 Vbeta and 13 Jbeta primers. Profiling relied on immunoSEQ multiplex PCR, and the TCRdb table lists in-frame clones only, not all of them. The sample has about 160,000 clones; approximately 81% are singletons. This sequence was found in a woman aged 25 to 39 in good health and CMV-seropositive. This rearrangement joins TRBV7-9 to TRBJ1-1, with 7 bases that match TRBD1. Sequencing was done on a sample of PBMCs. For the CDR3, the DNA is TGTGCCAGCAGCTCCCGGGGGACAGTACGGAACACTGAAGCTTTCTTT. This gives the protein CASSSRGTVRNTEAFF. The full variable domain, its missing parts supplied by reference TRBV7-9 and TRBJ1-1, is DTGVSQNPRHKITKRGQNVTFRCDPISEHNRLYWYRQTLGQGPEFLTYFQNEAQLEKSRLLSDRFSAERPKGSFSTLEIQRTEQGDSAMYLCASSSRGTVRNTEAFFGQGTRLTVV.